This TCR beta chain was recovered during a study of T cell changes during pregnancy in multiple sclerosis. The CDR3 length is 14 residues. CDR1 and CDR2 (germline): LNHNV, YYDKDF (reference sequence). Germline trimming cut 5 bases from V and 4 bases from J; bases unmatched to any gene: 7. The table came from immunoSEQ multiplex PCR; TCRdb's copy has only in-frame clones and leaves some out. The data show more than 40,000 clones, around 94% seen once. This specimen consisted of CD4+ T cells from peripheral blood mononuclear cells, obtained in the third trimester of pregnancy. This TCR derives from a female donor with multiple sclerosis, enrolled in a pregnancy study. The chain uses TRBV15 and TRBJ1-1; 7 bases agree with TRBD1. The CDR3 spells CATSGRQGVTEAFF. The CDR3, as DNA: TGTGCCACCAGCGGACGACAGGGAGTCACTGAAGCTTTCTTT.